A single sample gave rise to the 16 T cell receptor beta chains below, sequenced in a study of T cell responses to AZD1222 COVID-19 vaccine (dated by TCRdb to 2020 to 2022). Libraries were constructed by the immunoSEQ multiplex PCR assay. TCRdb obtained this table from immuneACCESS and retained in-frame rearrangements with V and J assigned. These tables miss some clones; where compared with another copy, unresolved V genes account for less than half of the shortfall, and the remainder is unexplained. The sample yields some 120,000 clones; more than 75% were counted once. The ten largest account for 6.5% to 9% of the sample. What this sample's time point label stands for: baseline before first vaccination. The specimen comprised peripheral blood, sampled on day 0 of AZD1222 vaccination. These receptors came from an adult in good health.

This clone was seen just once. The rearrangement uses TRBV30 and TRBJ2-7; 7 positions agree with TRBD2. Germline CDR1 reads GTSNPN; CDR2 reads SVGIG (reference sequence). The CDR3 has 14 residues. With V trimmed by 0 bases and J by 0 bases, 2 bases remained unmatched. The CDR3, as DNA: TGTGCCTGGAGTGTACGGACTAGCTCCTACGAGCAGTACTTC. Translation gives CAWSVRTSSYEQYF.

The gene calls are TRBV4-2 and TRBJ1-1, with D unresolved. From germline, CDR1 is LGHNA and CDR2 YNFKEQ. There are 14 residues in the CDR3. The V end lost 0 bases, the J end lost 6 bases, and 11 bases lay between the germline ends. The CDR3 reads CASSQDPDVAEAFF. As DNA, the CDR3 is TGTGCCAGCAGCCAAGATCCCGACGTTGCTGAAGCTTTCTTT.

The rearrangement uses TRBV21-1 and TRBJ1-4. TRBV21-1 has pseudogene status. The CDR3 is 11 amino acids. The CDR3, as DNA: TGTGCCAGCAGCAAAAGAGAAAGACTGTTTTTT. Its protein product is CASSKRERLFF.

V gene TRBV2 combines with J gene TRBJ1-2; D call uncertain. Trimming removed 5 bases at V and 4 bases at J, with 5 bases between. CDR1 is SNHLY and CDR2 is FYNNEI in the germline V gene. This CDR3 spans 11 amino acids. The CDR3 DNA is TGTGCCAGCAGTAGGGCCTATGGCTACACCTTC. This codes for CASSRAYGYTF.

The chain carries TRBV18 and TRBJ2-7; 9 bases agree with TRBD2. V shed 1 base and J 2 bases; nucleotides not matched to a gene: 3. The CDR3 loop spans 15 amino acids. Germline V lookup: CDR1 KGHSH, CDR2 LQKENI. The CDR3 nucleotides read TGTGCCAGCTCACCACTGACTAGCGGCCCCTACGAGCAGTACTTC. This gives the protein CASSPLTSGPYEQYF.

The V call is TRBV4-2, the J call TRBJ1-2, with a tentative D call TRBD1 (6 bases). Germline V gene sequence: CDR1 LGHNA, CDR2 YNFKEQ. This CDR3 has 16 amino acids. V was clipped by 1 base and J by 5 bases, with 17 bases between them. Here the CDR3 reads CASSQGMTGLGYGYTF. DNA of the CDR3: TGTGCCAGCAGCCAAGGAATGACAGGTCTAGGGTATGGCTACACCTTC.

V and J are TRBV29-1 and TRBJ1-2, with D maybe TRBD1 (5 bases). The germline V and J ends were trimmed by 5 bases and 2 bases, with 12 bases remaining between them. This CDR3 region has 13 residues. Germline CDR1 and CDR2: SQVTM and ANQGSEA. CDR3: CSVFEQVNYGYTF. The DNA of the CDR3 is TGCAGCGTTTTTGAACAGGTGAACTATGGCTACACCTTC.

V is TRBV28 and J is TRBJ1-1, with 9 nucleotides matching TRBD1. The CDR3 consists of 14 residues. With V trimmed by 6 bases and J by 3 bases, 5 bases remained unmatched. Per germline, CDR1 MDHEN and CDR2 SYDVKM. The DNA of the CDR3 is TGTGCCAGCAGCTACCGGGACAGGGACACTGAAGCTTTCTTT. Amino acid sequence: CASSYRDRDTEAFF.

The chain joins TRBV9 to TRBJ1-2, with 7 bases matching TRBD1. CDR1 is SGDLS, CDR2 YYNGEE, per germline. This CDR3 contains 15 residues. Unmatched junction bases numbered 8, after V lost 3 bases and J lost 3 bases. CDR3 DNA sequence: TGTGCCAGCAGCGAGACCTACAGGGGAGACTATGGCTACACCTTC. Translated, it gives CASSETYRGDYGYTF.

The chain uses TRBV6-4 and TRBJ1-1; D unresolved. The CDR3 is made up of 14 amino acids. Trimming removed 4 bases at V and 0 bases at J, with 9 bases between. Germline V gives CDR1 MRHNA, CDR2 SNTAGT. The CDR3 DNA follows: TGTGCCAGCAGTGCCGGCGGGGTGAACACTGAAGCTTTCTTT. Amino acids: CASSAGGVNTEAFF.

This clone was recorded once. CDR3 residues: CASADPEGGASTDTQYF. CDR3 sequence (DNA): TGTGCCTCAGCTGACCCCGAGGGCGGAGCGAGCACAGATACGCAGTATTTT. The genes are TRBV9 and TRBJ2-3, with D tentatively TRBD2 (5 bases). There are 17 residues in the CDR3. CDR1 and CDR2 (germline): SGDLS, YYNGEE. V was trimmed by 10 bases and J by 0 bases, leaving 24 bases between them.

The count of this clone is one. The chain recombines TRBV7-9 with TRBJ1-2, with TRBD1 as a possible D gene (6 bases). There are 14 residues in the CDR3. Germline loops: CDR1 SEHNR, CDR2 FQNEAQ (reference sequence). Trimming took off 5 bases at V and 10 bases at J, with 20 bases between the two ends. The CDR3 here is CASSPGAFSGYYTF. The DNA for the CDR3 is TGTGCCAGCAGCCCGGGGGCCTTTTCGGGCTACTACACCTTC.

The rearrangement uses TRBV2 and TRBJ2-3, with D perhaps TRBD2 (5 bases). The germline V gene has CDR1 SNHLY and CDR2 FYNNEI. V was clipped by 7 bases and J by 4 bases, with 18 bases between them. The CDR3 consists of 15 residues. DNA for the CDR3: TGTGCCAGCACAAAGGACTCCGGTGGGGCAGATACGCAGTATTTT. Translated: CASTKDSGGADTQYF. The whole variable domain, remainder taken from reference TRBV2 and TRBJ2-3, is EPEVTQTPSHQVTQMGQEVILRCVPISNHLYFYWYRQILGQKVEFLVSFYNNEISEKSEIFDDQFSVERPDGSNFTLKIRSTKLEDSAMYFCASTKDSGGADTQYFGPGTRLTVL.

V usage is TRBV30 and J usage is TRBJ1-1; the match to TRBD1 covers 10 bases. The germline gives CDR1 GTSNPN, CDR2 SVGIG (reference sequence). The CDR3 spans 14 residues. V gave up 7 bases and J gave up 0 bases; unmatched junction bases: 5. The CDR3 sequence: CASRQGALNTEAFF. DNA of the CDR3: TGTGCCTCAAGACAGGGGGCCCTGAACACTGAAGCTTTCTTT.

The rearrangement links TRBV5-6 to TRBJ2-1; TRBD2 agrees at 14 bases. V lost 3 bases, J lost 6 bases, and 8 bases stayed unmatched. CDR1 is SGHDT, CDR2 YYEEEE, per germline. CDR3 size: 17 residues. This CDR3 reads CASSWAGLAGGGNEQFF. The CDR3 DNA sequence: TGTGCCAGCAGCTGGGCTGGACTAGCGGGGGGAGGCAATGAGCAGTTCTTC.

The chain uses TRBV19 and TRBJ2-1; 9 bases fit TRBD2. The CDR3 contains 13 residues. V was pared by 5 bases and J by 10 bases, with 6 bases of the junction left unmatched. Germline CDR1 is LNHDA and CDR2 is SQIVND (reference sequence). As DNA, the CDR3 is TGTGCCAGTAGTCTAGGACTAGCGCGGGAGCAGTTCTTC. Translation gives CASSLGLAREQFF.